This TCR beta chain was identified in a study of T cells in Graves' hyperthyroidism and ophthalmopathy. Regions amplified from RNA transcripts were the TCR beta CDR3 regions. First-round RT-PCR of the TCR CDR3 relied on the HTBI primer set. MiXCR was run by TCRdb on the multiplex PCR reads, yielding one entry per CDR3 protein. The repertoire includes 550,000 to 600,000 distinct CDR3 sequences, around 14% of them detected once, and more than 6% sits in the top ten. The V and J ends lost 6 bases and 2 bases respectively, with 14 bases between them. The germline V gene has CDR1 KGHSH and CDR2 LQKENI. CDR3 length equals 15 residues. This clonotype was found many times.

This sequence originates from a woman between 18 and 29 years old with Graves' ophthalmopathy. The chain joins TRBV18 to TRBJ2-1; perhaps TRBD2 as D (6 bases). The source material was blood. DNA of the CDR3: TGTGCCAGCTCCCCCGGCGGGGAGGCCTACAATGAGCAGTTCTTC. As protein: CASSPGGEAYNEQFF.